The clone carrying this TCR beta chain has more than one count but fewer than ten. The sample belongs to a study of identical twins. V lost 5 bases, J lost 5 bases, and 8 bases stayed unmatched. The CDR3 covers 14 residues. The germline CDR1 and CDR2 sequences are DFQATT and SNEGSKA (reference sequence). TCRdb itself ran the 5' RACE reads through MiXCR, one entry per CDR3 protein. The data show about 520,000 distinct CDR3 sequences, with roughly 21% seen just once and roughly 0.91% held by the top ten. These data were also filed under a second study, of T cells expressing NK-cell markers.

The sequencing sample was made of CD4+ T cells sorted from blood. The receptor's source is a young woman in good health. This rearrangement joins TRBV20-1 to TRBJ2-1, with 8 nucleotides matching TRBD2. The CDR3 nucleotides are TGCAGTGCTCCCCTGGGACTAGGCGACAATGAGCAGTTCTTC. It is translated as CSAPLGLGDNEQFF.